This passage covers 27 T cell receptor beta chains from one sample sequenced in a study of CD8 T cells in Susac syndrome (dated by TCRdb to between 2019 and 2020). Library generation was performed with the immunoSEQ multiplex PCR assay. RNA was extracted using the RNeasy kit, and roughly 0.45 to 1 microgram was reverse transcribed with random hexamers. TCRdb reprocessing: public reads trimmed at Q25 with fastp, clones called with MiXCR, in-frame beta chains kept. Rows are unified per CDR3 protein, each entry keeping the most common DNA and genes. This sample gives some 70,000 distinct CDR3 sequences in total; around 96% of them show up just once. The ten largest clones represent 0.56% of the sample. Sequencing was performed on CD8+ T cells from PBMCs. These TCRs come from a human donor with multiple sclerosis.

V is TRBV6-4 and J is TRBJ2-2; the D gene could be TRBD1 or TRBD2 (6 bases each). V was pared by 6 bases and J by 4 bases, with 12 bases between. Germline V gene sequence: CDR1 MRHNA, CDR2 SNTAGT. The CDR3 has 14 amino acids. The CDR3, as DNA: TGTGCCAGCAGCGGTGGAGGGGGCACCGGGGAGCTGTTTTTT. This codes for CASSGGGGTGELFF.

V usage is TRBV7-2 and J usage is TRBJ2-1; 8 bases align to TRBD1. The CDR3 sequence is 13 residues long. The germline V gene has CDR1 SGHTA and CDR2 FQGNSA. Unmatched junction bases numbered 8, after V lost 6 bases and J lost 10 bases. The CDR3 nucleotides are TGTGCCAGCAGTTTGCAGGGGGCTGGCGAGCAGTTCTTC. Translated: CASSLQGAGEQFF. Full variable domain (outside the CDR3, taken from reference TRBV7-2 and TRBJ2-1): GAGVSQSPSNKVTEKGKDVELRCDPISGHTALYWYRQSLGQGLEFLIYFQGNSAPDKSGLPSDRFSAERTGGSVSTLTIQRTQQEDSAVYLCASSLQGAGEQFFGPGTRLTVL.

The rearrangement uses TRBV20-1 and TRBJ2-4; D might be TRBD1 (5 bases). The CDR3 sequence is 18 residues long. Trimming shortened V by 1 base and J by 0 bases, and 19 bases separated the two germline ends. Germline values: CDR1 DFQATT, CDR2 SNEGSKA (reference sequence). The CDR3 here is CSARGKGPPELAKNIQYF. The DNA for the CDR3 is TGCAGTGCTAGAGGCAAGGGGCCCCCCGAACTAGCCAAAAACATTCAGTACTTC.

The rearrangement uses TRBV12-3 or TRBV12-4 and TRBJ1-1; D possibly corresponds to TRBD1 (5 bases). The length of the CDR3 is 13 residues. Between the trimmed V and J ends, which lost 4 bases and 1 base, there was a span of 7 bases. The CDR3 nucleotides are TGTGCCAGCAGTTGGGACGGGAACACTGAAGCTTTCTTT. Its protein is CASSWDGNTEAFF.

The rearrangement uses TRBV4-2 and TRBJ2-1; D call uncertain. The CDR3 has 14 amino acids. Trimming pared 3 bases from V and 3 bases from J, leaving 9 bases between. Looked up from germline, CDR1 is LGHNA and CDR2 is YNFKEQ. The CDR3 coding sequence is TGTGCCAGCAGCCAGGCCTTGGACTACAATGAGCAGTTCTTC. Translated: CASSQALDYNEQFF.

Only one count was recorded for this clonotype. The chain employs TRBV5-1 and TRBJ1-1, with D possibly TRBD1 on 5 matching bases. CDR3 size: 14 residues. Trimming took 0 bases from V and 1 from J, leaving 7 bases between them. The germline V gene has CDR1 SGHRS and CDR2 YFSETQ. The CDR3 DNA is TGCGCCAGCAGCTTGGCGCAGGGGAACACTGAAGCTTTCTTT. Amino acids: CASSLAQGNTEAFF.

This clonotype occurred once. This chain uses TRBV9 with TRBJ2-3, with TRBD1 matching over 7 bases. The CDR3 loop spans 16 amino acids. Germline-derived CDR1 and CDR2 are SGDLS and YYNGEE. The junction had 4 bases not matched to a gene; V was cut back by 0 bases and J by 0 bases. The CDR3 DNA is TGTGCCAGCAGCGTAGGAGGGACAGCGAGCACAGATACGCAGTATTTT. It codes for CASSVGGTASTDTQYF.

The V and J genes are TRBV5-1 and TRBJ2-2, with 11 bases that match TRBD2. Germline trimming cut 4 bases from V and 5 bases from J; bases unmatched to any gene: 4. Germline assignment: CDR1 SGHRS and CDR2 YFSETQ. The CDR3 has 15 amino acids. The CDR3 coding sequence is TGCGCCAGCAGCACCACTAGCGGGGGAACCGGGGAGCTGTTTTTT. As protein: CASSTTSGGTGELFF.

Here the CDR3 DNA reads TGTGCCACCAGTGACCGGGACTCCCCCAGGGAGCAGTACTTC. It codes for CATSDRDSPREQYF. The genes are TRBV24-1 and TRBJ2-7, with D possibly matching TRBD2 (6 bases). Trimming left V 4 bases short and J 7 bases short, with 16 bases between. Germline V gene data show CDR1 as KGHDR and CDR2 as SFDVKD. CDR3 size: 14 residues.

The chain combines TRBV6-4 with TRBJ1-2, with TRBD1 matching 7 bases. CDR1 MRHNA and CDR2 SNTAGT come from the germline V gene. This CDR3 region has 15 residues. The ends lost 2 bases at V and 4 bases at J; junction bases unmatched: 7. CDR3 coding DNA: TGTGCCAGCAGTGACCGGCCAGGGGGTCCCTATGGCTACACCTTC. Amino acid sequence: CASSDRPGGPYGYTF.

J is TRBJ2-5 and V is TRBV4-3, with D perhaps matching TRBD1 or TRBD2 (7 bases each). The J call is uncertain, as TRBJ2-7 better fits the DNA end. The CDR3 sequence is 12 residues long. Germline V lookup: CDR1 LGHNA, CDR2 YSLEER. CDR3 bases: TGCGCCAGCAGCCACAGGGGGGGCGAGCAGTACTTC. It translates to CASSHRGGEQYF.

J is TRBJ1-1 and V is TRBV9; maybe TRBD1 (6 bases). Trimming left V 0 bases short and J 3 bases short, with 15 bases between. The germline V gene has CDR1 SGDLS and CDR2 YYNGEE. The CDR3 runs to 16 residues. This CDR3 is CASSVAGEGGDTEAFF. The CDR3 nucleotides read TGTGCCAGCAGCGTAGCAGGGGAGGGAGGGGACACTGAAGCTTTCTTT.

This clonotype was recorded once. The rearrangement uses TRBV7-9 and TRBJ1-5; D is possibly TRBD1 (6 bases). This CDR3 contains 13 residues. CDR1 is SEHNR, CDR2 FQNEAQ, per germline (reference sequence). V dropped 5 bases and J dropped 7 bases, with 12 bases sitting between them. CDR3 sequence reads: CASSVSGAQPQHF. Written as DNA, the CDR3 is TGTGCCAGCAGCGTTTCAGGGGCGCAGCCCCAGCATTTT.

The genes are TRBV28 and TRBJ2-7; 9 nucleotides agree with TRBD1. The germline CDR1 and CDR2 sequences are MDHEN and SYDVKM. Trimming at V came to 6 bases and at J to 4 bases, leaving 10 bases not matched to a gene. CDR3 length equals 15 residues. CDR3 amino acids: CASSPPRDRAYEQYF. The CDR3 nucleotides are TGTGCCAGCAGCCCCCCGCGGGACAGGGCTTACGAGCAGTACTTC.

The chain uses TRBV27 and TRBJ1-5; perhaps TRBD1 as D (6 bases). CDR1 MNHEY and CDR2 SMNVEV come from the germline V gene (reference sequence). The CDR3 covers 14 residues. Trimming stripped 4 bases from V and 6 bases from J, with 13 bases between. This chain's CDR3 is CASSYRDSGQPQHF. In DNA, the CDR3 is TGTGCCAGCAGTTACAGGGATTCAGGTCAGCCCCAGCATTTT.

This chain joins TRBV5-4 and TRBJ2-5, with a weak D call TRBD2 (6 bases). CDR3 length: 14 amino acids. Germline CDR1 and CDR2: SGHNT and YYREEE (reference sequence). Trimming took off 0 bases at V and 4 bases at J, with 10 bases between the two ends. This CDR3 reads CASSLDLGGETQYF. As DNA, the CDR3 is TGTGCCAGCAGCTTGGATCTGGGGGGAGAGACCCAGTACTTC. The whole variable domain, remainder taken from reference TRBV5-4 and TRBJ2-5, is ETGVTQSPTHLIKTRGQQVTLRCSSQSGHNTVSWYQQALGQGPQFIFQYYREEENGRGNFPPRFSGLQFPNYSSELNVNALELDDSALYLCASSLDLGGETQYFGPGTRLLVL.

The chain joins TRBV27 to TRBJ2-3; no clear D. Germline V lookup: CDR1 MNHEY, CDR2 SMNVEV (reference sequence). This CDR3 is 14 amino acids long. V was cut by 1 base and J by 3 bases, with 8 bases left in between. CDR3: CASSLYSQTDTQYF. Written as DNA, the CDR3 is TGTGCCAGCAGTTTATACAGCCAAACAGATACGCAGTATTTT.

The V gene is TRBV12-3 or TRBV12-4, the J gene TRBJ2-5, with D possibly being TRBD1 or TRBD2 (5 bases each). V dropped 3 bases and J dropped 6 bases, with 11 bases sitting between them. This CDR3 contains 13 residues. The CDR3 is CASSLDNGKTQYF. Written as DNA, the CDR3 is TGTGCCAGCAGTTTGGACAACGGGAAGACCCAGTACTTC.

The genes are TRBV15 and TRBJ2-1; maybe TRBD1 (5 bases). Germline V gives CDR1 LNHNV, CDR2 YYDKDF (reference sequence). Trimming pared 1 base from V and 0 bases from J, leaving 7 bases between. The CDR3 contains 15 residues. In DNA form, the CDR3 reads TGTGCCACCAGCAGAGGGACAAGCTCCTACAATGAGCAGTTCTTC. Translating it yields CATSRGTSSYNEQFF.

This clonotype was picked up one time. The junction and the germline gene differ at one end; a read error may be behind it. V gene TRBV15 combines with J gene TRBJ2-3; 10 bases map to TRBD2. This CDR3 has 13 amino acids. Germline CDR1 reads LNHNV; CDR2 reads YYDKDF (reference sequence). The CDR3 reads CATSRDFLTSGCF. CDR3 DNA sequence: TGTGCCACCAGCAGAGATTTCTTGACTAGCGGGTGTTTT.

This clonotype has only one observation. V is TRBV7-9 and J is TRBJ2-1; 15 nucleotides align to TRBD2. The CDR3 is made up of 16 amino acids. Per the germline V gene, CDR1 is SEHNR and CDR2 is FQNEAQ (reference sequence). The junction had 7 bases not matched to a gene; V was cut back by 5 bases and J by 8 bases. The CDR3 coding sequence is TGTGCCAGCAGCCACGGGACTAGCGGGAGGATCCATGAGCAGTTCTTC. It encodes CASSHGTSGRIHEQFF.

The chain links TRBV27 to TRBJ1-2; D is uncertain. Deletions cut 5 bases from V and 0 bases from J, with 10 bases between. The CDR3 length is 14 residues. Germline V gene lookup returns CDR1 MNHEY and CDR2 SMNVEV (reference sequence). CDR3 nucleotide sequence: TGTGCCAGCAGTCCGACTAATACTAACTATGGCTACACCTTC. Amino acids: CASSPTNTNYGYTF.

The gene calls are TRBV30 and TRBJ2-5, with 10 positions matching TRBD2. Trimming at V came to 0 bases and at J to 2 bases, leaving 3 bases not matched to a gene. The CDR3 has 15 residues. Germline V gene sequence: CDR1 GTSNPN, CDR2 SVGIG (reference sequence). In DNA form, the CDR3 reads TGTGCCTGGAGTGTACAGCGGGGGGGTCAAGAGACCCAGTACTTC. This translates into CAWSVQRGGQETQYF.

This chain connects TRBV27 to TRBJ2-1, with 9 bases identical to TRBD2. With V trimmed by 6 bases and J by 7 bases, 7 bases remained unmatched. The CDR3 is 14 residues long. Germline V gives CDR1 MNHEY, CDR2 SMNVEV (reference sequence). For the CDR3, the DNA is TGTGCCAGCAGGGCGGGAGGGCCTCAAAATGAGCAGTTCTTC. It yields the protein CASRAGGPQNEQFF.

The V and J genes are TRBV9 and TRBJ2-6; the D is unclear. The CDR3 totals 18 residues. The V gene lost 0 bases and the J gene lost 0 bases, with 13 bases spanning the gap. The germline V gene has CDR1 SGDLS and CDR2 YYNGEE. The CDR3 nucleotides read TGTGCCAGCAGCGTAGGACCCGGAAAACCCTCTGGGGCCAACGTCCTGACTTTC. It specifies CASSVGPGKPSGANVLTF.

V and J are TRBV7-9 and TRBJ2-1; 9 nucleotides align to TRBD1. The CDR3 runs 16 residues. Germline assignment: CDR1 SEHNR and CDR2 FQNEAQ (reference sequence). The trim removed 5 bases at V and 9 bases at J, leaving 14 bases unmatched. Here the CDR3 DNA reads TGTGCCAGCAGCACACCCGGGACAGGGATGTCCGGTGAGCAGTTCTTC. Its translation: CASSTPGTGMSGEQFF. Full variable domain (missing parts from reference TRBV7-9 and TRBJ2-1): DTGVSQNPRHKITKRGQNVTFRCDPISEHNRLYWYRQTLGQGPEFLTYFQNEAQLEKSRLLSDRFSAERPKGSFSTLEIQRTEQGDSAMYLCASSTPGTGMSGEQFFGPGTRLTVL.

The rearrangement joins TRBV2 to TRBJ2-5, with D hard to call. The CDR3 is 15 residues long. Germline assignment: CDR1 SNHLY and CDR2 FYNNEI. Between the trimmed V and J ends, which lost 7 bases and 5 bases, there was a span of 20 bases. CDR3 in DNA: TGTGCCAGCACCGAAGGGCGCGGATTGGGTGAGACCCAGTACTTC. This codes for CASTEGRGLGETQYF. The entire variable domain, with the rest obtained from reference TRBV2 and TRBJ2-5, is as follows: EPEVTQTPSHQVTQMGQEVILRCVPISNHLYFYWYRQILGQKVEFLVSFYNNEISEKSEIFDDQFSVERPDGSNFTLKIRSTKLEDSAMYFCASTEGRGLGETQYFGPGTRLLVL.